In this sample, the clone carrying this TCR beta chain turned up many times. The sample originates from a study of T cells after yellow fever vaccination. Germline V lookup: CDR1 MGHRA, CDR2 YSYEKL. After removal of 3 bases from V and 5 bases from J, the junction contained 14 bases not matched to a gene. This CDR3 has 17 residues. TCRdb reanalysed the 5' RACE reads using MiXCR and keeps one entry per CDR3 protein. The sample consists of roughly 120,000 distinct CDR3 sequences, around 7.2% of them appearing once. The specimen was CD4+ T cells sorted from PBMCs, collected 35 to 50 days after the first yellow fever vaccination. This TCR was recovered from a man younger than 30 who received the YFV17D yellow fever vaccine. This rearrangement joins TRBV4-1 to TRBJ2-3, with 7 bases identical to TRBD2. This chain's CDR3 is CASSQSGNTALGDTQYF. The CDR3 DNA is TGCGCCAGCAGCCAGAGCGGGAACACGGCTTTAGGAGATACGCAGTATTTT.